This T cell receptor beta chain appears in the sequencing data of a study of blood T cells in healthy people across ages. The CDR3 runs 17 residues. The V gene lost 0 bases and the J gene lost 1 base, with 15 bases spanning the gap. The germline V gene encodes CDR1 SGHDN and CDR2 FVKESK. A second about 7 to 11 cycle PCR used barcoded and J-beta primers. The study obtained at least 2.5 million CDR3-containing paired-end reads from every sample. A single record per CDR3 protein comes from TCRdb applying MiXCR to the 5' RACE reads. The sample records about a million distinct CDR3 sequences, around two fifths being singletons. Peripheral blood was drawn, about 10 milliliters per donor. Total RNA, at least 5.5 micrograms per sample, was extracted from PBMCs. As regards this clonotype: Its antigen remains unidentified.

Regarding the study as a whole: Age brought a roughly linear fall in TCR beta diversity measured per million T cells.

The chain recombines TRBV14 with TRBJ1-2; D unclear. The sequenced material came from blood. The sequence came from a man between 18 and 29 years old in good health. The CDR3 DNA follows: TGTGCCAGCAGCCAAGATCATGGGAGACACGATAACTATGGCTACACCTTC. This translates into CASSQDHGRHDNYGYTF.